Listed below are T cell receptor beta chains from one sample, sequenced in a study of T cell responses to AZD1222 COVID-19 vaccine. Only in-frame clones appear in the TCRdb table, and some are missing; sequencing was by immunoSEQ multiplex PCR. Among around 95,000 clones, more than 75% were seen once, and the ten largest hold around 3%. This material consisted of peripheral blood, taken on day 0 of AZD1222 vaccination. These TCRs come from an adult in good health. Both conserved end residues are part of each CDR3. The D gene is left open where the match is weak. Some rows have no size entry. The others give once, few or many, or a class for an expanded clone.

CDR3	DNA	V	J	size	D
CASSTPGTGGMNTQYF	TGTGCCAGTAGTACACCCGGGACAGGGGGCATGAATACGCAGTATTTT	TRBV19	TRBJ2-3	-	TRBD1
CSVKEGVTDTQYF	TGCAGCGTAAAGGAGGGAGTCACAGATACGCAGTATTTT	TRBV29-1	TRBJ2-3	-	-
CASSLPPGQETQYF	TGTGCCAGCAGCTTACCCCCAGGGCAAGAGACCCAGTACTTC	TRBV7-2	TRBJ2-5	-	-
CASSPTSGRAIEQFF	TGTGCCAGCAGCCCAACTAGCGGGAGGGCCATTGAGCAGTTCTTC	TRBV3-1/TRBV3-2	TRBJ2-1	-	TRBD2
CASSERAGGYTF	TGTGCCAGCAGTGAAAGGGCAGGGGGCTACACCTTC	TRBV2	TRBJ1-2	-	-
CSVRRASAGEQYF	TGCAGCGTCCGCCGGGCTAGCGCGGGGGAGCAGTACTTC	TRBV29-1	TRBJ2-7	-	-
CASSLGQLSNQPQHF	TGTGCCAGCAGCTTAGGCCAGCTTAGCAATCAGCCCCAGCATTTT	TRBV7-2	TRBJ1-5	-	-
CASGRLAENTGELFF	TGCGCCAGCGGAAGACTAGCGGAGAACACCGGGGAGCTGTTTTTT	TRBV5-1	TRBJ2-2	-	TRBD2
CASSLDSAGAGGYTF	TGTGCCAGCAGCTTGGATAGTGCGGGGGCGGGAGGCTACACCTTC	TRBV5-4	TRBJ1-2	-	-
CASRLWGQPQHF	TGTGCCAGCAGACTCTGGGGTCAGCCCCAGCATTTT	TRBV12-3/TRBV12-4	TRBJ1-5	-	-
CASSSRQGEQYF	TGTGCCAGCAGTTCAAGACAGGGCGAGCAGTACTTC	TRBV12-3/TRBV12-4	TRBJ2-7	few	TRBD1